What follows are 27 T cell receptor beta chains derived from one specimen sequenced in a study of yellow fever vaccine responses in identical twins (dated by TCRdb to 2017 to 2018). The library came from RT-PCR. The run used an Illumina HiSeq 2500. The raw public reads went through TCRdb reprocessing: fastp at Q25, MiXCR clone calling, in-frame beta chains kept. Every entry covers one CDR3 protein and lists the most common genes and DNA from its rows. The sample table lists more than 3,000 distinct CDR3 sequences, about nine tenths of them with a count of one. Approximately 2.2% of the sample belongs to the ten largest clones. The source was T cells from blood (PBMCs), unsorted or a sorted subset (not recorded which), collected before or after yellow fever vaccination (not recorded which). Receptors originate from a woman aged 18-30 years who received the yellow fever vaccine. Donor details come from another sample of the same person, matched by shared clones.

The chain couples TRBV5-6 to TRBJ2-3, with 8 bases matching TRBD2. CDR1 SGHDT and CDR2 YYEEEE come from the germline V gene. Trimming cost V 3 bases and J 2 bases; bases outside gene matches: 2. The CDR3 covers 14 residues. CDR3 DNA sequence: TGTGCCAGCAGCTGGCGGGGGGACACAGATACGCAGTATTTT. Protein sequence: CASSWRGDTDTQYF.

The V call is TRBV10-1, the J call TRBJ2-7, with D possibly called TRBD1 or TRBD2 (6 bases each). The CDR3 has 14 residues. CDR1 and CDR2 from the germline V gene are WNHNN and SYGVQD (reference sequence). V was shortened by 2 bases and J by 4 bases, with 12 bases between the two germline ends. The CDR3 bases are TGCGCCAGCAGTGAGACAGGGAGGACGTACGAGCAGTACTTC. It specifies CASSETGRTYEQYF.

The chain has TRBV29-1 and TRBJ2-5, with TRBD1 identical over 9 bases. After removal of 4 bases from V and 2 bases from J, the junction contained 2 bases not matched to a gene. Germline V gene data show CDR1 as SQVTM and CDR2 as ANQGSEA. The length of the CDR3 is 13 residues. The CDR3 loop reads CSVAGTGQETQYF. CDR3 in DNA: TGCAGCGTTGCTGGGACAGGGCAAGAGACCCAGTACTTC.

This clonotype showed up just a few times. The chain has TRBV29-1 and TRBJ1-1; TRBD1 is a possible D gene (5 bases). CDR3 length: 12 amino acids. Germline assignment: CDR1 SQVTM and CDR2 ANQGSEA. With 7 bases removed from V and 3 bases from J, the gap between germline ends came to 12 bases. CDR3 DNA sequence: TGCAGCGCTATGGGGCGGTACACTGAAGCTTTCTTT. Amino acid sequence: CSAMGRYTEAFF.

The rearrangement joins TRBV20-1 to TRBJ1-1; the D is unclear. Germline CDR1 is DFQATT and CDR2 is SNEGSKA (reference sequence). V lost 0 bases, J lost 1 base, and 0 bases lay in between. There are 11 residues in the CDR3. Written as DNA, the CDR3 is TGCAGTGCTAGAGAGAACACTGAAGCTTTCTTT. Residues: CSARENTEAFF.

Comment on this clonotype: The junction differs from germline at one of its ends, possibly a read error. The chain couples TRBV4-3 to TRBJ2-2; D is ambiguous. Germline loops: CDR1 LGHNA, CDR2 YSLEER. This CDR3 is built from 15 residues. The CDR3 sequence is CASSQGSLSTAELFF. As DNA, the CDR3 is TGCGCCAGCAGCCAAGGCTCGCTGAGTACCGCGGAGCTGTTTTTT.

V gene TRBV15 combines with J gene TRBJ2-7; TRBD2 matches 7 bases. CDR3 length: 15 residues. J lost 5 bases, V lost 0 bases, and 7 bases had no gene match. Germline CDR1 is LNHNV and CDR2 is YYDKDF (reference sequence). The CDR3 region has the DNA TGTGCCACCAGCAGAGATCGGCCTAGCGGCAACGAGCAGTACTTC. Protein sequence: CATSRDRPSGNEQYF.

The chain couples TRBV20-1 to TRBJ2-5, with 10 nucleotides matching TRBD1. The CDR3 has 13 residues. V was pared by 6 bases and J by 5 bases, with 6 bases of the junction left unmatched. Looked up from germline, CDR1 is DFQATT and CDR2 is SNEGSKA (reference sequence). CDR3 sequence reads: CSAPQTGGETQYF. The CDR3 DNA reads TGCAGTGCCCCACAGACAGGGGGCGAGACCCAGTACTTC.

The chain uses TRBV6-2 or TRBV6-3 and TRBJ2-4; D possibly corresponds to TRBD1 (5 bases). Trimming took off 6 bases at V and 2 bases at J, with 11 bases between the two ends. CDR3 size: 14 residues. Per germline, CDR1 MNHEY and CDR2 SVGEGT. This CDR3 reads CASSSTVTKNIQYF. The CDR3 region has the DNA TGTGCCAGCAGCTCGACAGTTACCAAAAACATTCAGTACTTC.

The chain links TRBV29-1 to TRBJ2-1; tentative D call: TRBD1 (6 bases). CDR3 length equals 12 residues. The V end was cut by 6 bases, the J end by 6 bases, with 12 bases between. Per the germline V gene, CDR1 is SQVTM and CDR2 is ANQGSEA. CDR3 sequence (DNA): TGCAGCGTGGGGGCCAATCTCAATGAGCAGTTCTTC. As protein: CSVGANLNEQFF.

This rearrangement joins TRBV29-1 to TRBJ1-2; 8 nucleotides agree with TRBD1. Germline trimming cut 7 bases from V and 5 bases from J; bases unmatched to any gene: 9. CDR1 and CDR2 from the germline V gene are SQVTM and ANQGSEA. This CDR3 region has 13 residues. CDR3 DNA sequence: TGCAGCGGGAGTGACAGGGGATCGTATGGCTACACCTTC. Protein sequence: CSGSDRGSYGYTF.

This clonotype appeared a single time. The V and J genes are TRBV7-3 and TRBJ2-1, with 7 positions matching TRBD2. V gave up 5 bases and J gave up 4 bases; unmatched junction bases: 8. Germline CDR1 is SGHTA and CDR2 is FQGTGA. The length of the CDR3 is 15 residues. CDR3 loop: CASSTRGGPYNEQFF. The CDR3 nucleotides read TGTGCCAGCAGCACCCGGGGAGGGCCGTACAATGAGCAGTTCTTC.

The V gene is TRBV6-5, the J gene TRBJ1-6, with D unresolved. Germline-derived CDR1 and CDR2 are MNHEY and SVGAGI. CDR3 length: 14 amino acids. Between the trimmed V and J ends, which lost 0 bases and 12 bases, there was a span of 12 bases. The CDR3 is CASSYSEGILPLHF. The CDR3 nucleotides read TGTGCCAGCAGTTACTCGGAGGGAATCTTACCCCTCCACTTT.

V gene TRBV2 combines with J gene TRBJ2-2, with a tentative D call TRBD2 (6 bases). The CDR3 loop spans 14 amino acids. With 8 bases removed from V and 0 bases from J, the gap between germline ends came to 10 bases. In germline, CDR1 is SNHLY, CDR2 FYNNEI. CDR3 in DNA: TGTGCCAGCCGTACTAGCTCGAACACCGGGGAGCTGTTTTTT. It codes for CASRTSSNTGELFF.

CDR3: CASSIQGAVADTQYF. As DNA, the CDR3 is TGTGCCAGCAGTATACAGGGGGCGGTCGCAGATACGCAGTATTTT. The chain employs TRBV12-3 or TRBV12-4 and TRBJ2-3; 9 positions match TRBD1. The V segment lost 5 bases and the J segment 4 bases; nucleotides outside the gene matches: 7. The CDR3 length is 15 residues.

The gene calls are TRBV5-1 and TRBJ2-5, with D unclear. CDR3 length: 11 residues. V was shortened by 2 bases and J by 2 bases, with 1 base between the two germline ends. In germline, CDR1 is SGHRS, CDR2 YFSETQ. CDR3 protein: CASSLQETQYF. Here the CDR3 DNA reads TGCGCCAGCAGCTTACAAGAGACCCAGTACTTC.

The rearrangement uses TRBV29-1 and TRBJ2-7; D is undetermined. Trimming pared 7 bases from V and 3 bases from J, leaving 10 bases between. Germline CDR1 SQVTM, CDR2 ANQGSEA. CDR3 size: 11 residues. CDR3 loop: CSASDVYEQYF. The DNA of the CDR3 is TGCAGCGCCTCGGACGTCTACGAGCAGTACTTC.

A single count supports this clonotype. This chain uses TRBV11-1 with TRBJ2-2; D is unresolved. Trimming left V 0 bases short and J 1 base short, with 9 bases between. Germline CDR1 and CDR2: SGHAT and FQDESV (reference sequence). The CDR3 extends over 16 amino acids. CDR3 region: CASSLALILNTGELFF. CDR3 sequence (DNA): TGTGCCAGCAGCTTAGCGCTAATTCTGAACACCGGGGAGCTGTTTTTT.

This clonotype came up a few times. This sequence joins TRBV11-3 and TRBJ1-1; no clear D gene. Germline lookup yields CDR1 SGHNT and CDR2 YENEEA. Between the trimmed V and J ends, which lost 6 bases and 5 bases, there was a span of 13 bases. This CDR3 is built from 13 residues. CDR3 coding DNA: TGTGCCAGCAGTAGACGGCTTGGGACTGAAGCTTTCTTT. Amino acid sequence: CASSRRLGTEAFF.

The rearrangement joins TRBV7-2 to TRBJ2-1, with D hard to call. Germline CDR1 SGHTA, CDR2 FQGNSA. The CDR3 extends over 14 amino acids. The ends were cut back, 0 bases at V and 4 bases at J, with 7 bases in the middle. CDR3 DNA sequence: TGTGCCAGCAGCTTAGCCAGTCATTACAATGAGCAGTTCTTC. Its translation is CASSLASHYNEQFF.

The V gene is TRBV11-3, the J gene TRBJ2-6; 10 nucleotides agree with TRBD1. V lost 6 bases to trimming and J lost 1 base; unmatched junction nucleotides: 3. The CDR3 is made up of 16 amino acids. Germline V gene sequence: CDR1 SGHNT, CDR2 YENEEA. The CDR3 region is CASRRQGASGANVLTF. The CDR3 region has the DNA TGTGCCAGCAGACGACAGGGGGCATCTGGGGCCAACGTCCTGACTTTC.

V is TRBV5-1 and J is TRBJ1-4; D is undetermined. The CDR3 length is 13 residues. Looked up from germline, CDR1 is SGHRS and CDR2 is YFSETQ. V lost 2 bases to trimming and J lost 5 bases, with 7 bases between them. The DNA for the CDR3 is TGCGCCAGCAGCTTACGCCTGAATGAAAAACTGTTTTTT. Amino acid sequence: CASSLRLNEKLFF.

In this sample, this clonotype turned up once. This chain joins TRBV5-5 and TRBJ1-5; D gene uncertain. With 5 bases removed from V and 4 bases from J, the gap between germline ends came to 10 bases. The CDR3 has 13 amino acids. Germline values: CDR1 SGHKS, CDR2 YYEKEE (reference sequence). The CDR3 sequence is CASSLDWNQPQHF. CDR3 bases: TGTGCCAGCAGTTTAGACTGGAATCAGCCCCAGCATTTT.

This clonotype was counted only a few times. This chain links TRBV7-9 with TRBJ2-3; D call uncertain. The CDR3 loop spans 11 amino acids. The germline V gene has CDR1 SEHNR and CDR2 FQNEAQ (reference sequence). Trimming removed 3 bases at V and 6 bases at J, with 4 bases between. The CDR3 coding sequence is TGTGCCAGCAGCTTGACTGATACGCAGTATTTT. Its translation is CASSLTDTQYF. Drawing the rest from reference TRBV7-9 and TRBJ2-3, the complete variable domain is DTGVSQNPRHKITKRGQNVTFRCDPISEHNRLYWYRQTLGQGPEFLTYFQNEAQLEKSRLLSDRFSAERPKGSFSTLEIQRTEQGDSAMYLCASSLTDTQYFGPGTRLTVL.

The chain employs TRBV12-3 or TRBV12-4 and TRBJ2-6; D is ambiguous. The germline V and J ends were trimmed by 6 bases and 0 bases, with 6 bases remaining between them. The CDR3 length is 14 residues. DNA of the CDR3: TGTGCCAGCAGAAAGAGCTCTGGGGCCAACGTCCTGACTTTC. Protein sequence: CASRKSSGANVLTF.

The rearrangement joins TRBV11-3 to TRBJ2-7; D is possibly TRBD2 (5 bases). The CDR3 spans 13 residues. V lost 4 bases and J 7 bases, leaving 14 bases between the germline ends. Germline lookup yields CDR1 SGHNT and CDR2 YENEEA. CDR3 protein: CASSSNGDLEQYF. As DNA, the CDR3 is TGTGCCAGCAGCTCTAACGGGGATTTGGAGCAGTACTTC.

This clonotype was detected only a few times. V and J are TRBV5-1 and TRBJ2-7; the D gene is possibly TRBD2 (5 bases). V lost 0 bases and J lost 6, with 13 bases in between. This CDR3 spans 14 amino acids. CDR1 SGHRS and CDR2 YFSETQ come from the germline V gene. The CDR3 nucleotides read TGCGCCAGCAGCTTGGAGACTAATTGGGCCGAGCAGTACTTC. Its translation: CASSLETNWAEQYF.